This TCR beta chain was captured by sequencing in a study of T-cell memory formation after mild COVID-19. Turning to the study itself: TCR clusters were mostly confined to one donor each.

Germline assignment: CDR1 SGHRS and CDR2 YFSETQ. The CDR3 runs to 15 residues. Trimming stripped 0 bases from V and 3 bases from J, with 9 bases between. Regarding the study as a whole: Researchers found some responding clones in pre-infection memory, a sign that cross-reactive memory joined. From day 15 to 85, contracting clones were balanced between CD4 and CD8, whereas later expanders leaned toward CD4+. CD4+ contracting clones were found mainly in CM and EM, and CD8+ ones in EMRA.

Details on this clonotype: Its target is unknown.

One entry per CDR3 protein results from TCRdb running MiXCR on the 5' RACE reads. The sample lists around 340,000 distinct CDR3 sequences, 13% occurring once. This clonotype originated in a man between 18 and 29 years old who had mild COVID-19 (a few samples of this study predate the infection). Cell type and time point are not known. This chain uses TRBV5-1 with TRBJ1-4; TRBD1 might be the D (5 bases). The sequencing sample was made of PBMCs or a T cell subset sorted from them (not recorded which). Written as DNA, the CDR3 is TGCGCCAGCAGCTTGGGGGTGACAGCTAATGAAAAACTGTTTTTT. Its protein product is CASSLGVTANEKLFF.